Listed below are T cell receptor beta chains from one sample, sequenced in a study of siplizumab effects on memory and regulatory T cells. Generated by immunoSEQ multiplex PCR, the TCRdb table keeps only in-frame clones and is missing some. Of approximately 58,000 clones listed, 80% to 95% are singletons. The source material was CD8+ T cells sorted from blood. The source is a human donor in good health. The CDR3 runs from the conserved cysteine through the conserved F or W. Each record gives: clone size, V gene, D gene, J gene, CDR3 DNA, CDR3 protein. A D gene is named only where the DNA matches it firmly. Part of the rows lack a size; the others show once, few, many or a class for expanded clones.

abundance: .; v_gene: TRBV7-2; d_gene: .; j_gene: TRBJ2-1; CDR3nt: TGTGCCAGCAGCCCCCCGGGGACTCCCCTCTACAATGAGCAGTTCTTC; CDR3aa: CASSPPGTPLYNEQFF
abundance: .; v_gene: TRBV7-6; d_gene: TRBD2; j_gene: TRBJ2-7; CDR3nt: TGTGCCAGCAGCCCGATAGCGGGAGAAGCCTCCTACGAGCAGTACTTC; CDR3aa: CASSPIAGEASYEQYF
abundance: .; v_gene: TRBV21-1; d_gene: .; j_gene: TRBJ1-1; CDR3nt: TGTGCCACCCCAGGGGGGGACAGGGCTTTCTTT; CDR3aa: CATPGGDRAFF
abundance: .; v_gene: TRBV7-3; d_gene: TRBD1; j_gene: TRBJ1-1; CDR3nt: TGTGCCAGCCAGGGGGCGGGTACTGAAGCTTTCTTT; CDR3aa: CASQGAGTEAFF
abundance: .; v_gene: TRBV28; d_gene: .; j_gene: TRBJ2-5; CDR3nt: TGTGCCAGCAGTTTATTCTCAGGGGGGGGACCCCTCAAGACCCAGTACTTC; CDR3aa: CASSLFSGGGPLKTQYF
abundance: .; v_gene: TRBV19; d_gene: TRBD1; j_gene: TRBJ2-7; CDR3nt: TGTGCCAGTAGTTCTACAGGGGGCAGCTACGAGCAGTACTTC; CDR3aa: CASSSTGGSYEQYF
abundance: .; v_gene: TRBV27; d_gene: TRBD2; j_gene: TRBJ2-3; CDR3nt: TGTGCCAGCAGTTCCAGACTAGCGGGTGGCGCAGATACGCAGTATTTT; CDR3aa: CASSSRLAGGADTQYF
abundance: .; v_gene: TRBV27; d_gene: .; j_gene: TRBJ2-5; CDR3nt: TGTGCCAGCAGCCATGGGGCAGGCCAAGAGACCCAGTACTTC; CDR3aa: CASSHGAGQETQYF
abundance: once; v_gene: TRBV7-9; d_gene: TRBD1; j_gene: TRBJ2-7; CDR3nt: TGTGCCAGCAGTGACAGGGGAACCTACGAGCAGTACTTC; CDR3aa: CASSDRGTYEQYF
abundance: .; v_gene: TRBV7-7; d_gene: TRBD2; j_gene: TRBJ2-7; CDR3nt: TGTGCTAGCAGCTTAGGGCTAGCGGGCGAGCAGTACTTC; CDR3aa: CASSLGLAGEQYF
abundance: .; v_gene: TRBV7-9; d_gene: .; j_gene: TRBJ2-6; CDR3nt: TGTGCCAGCAGCTTAGAAAGGGCCAACGTCCTGACTTTC; CDR3aa: CASSLERANVLTF
abundance: .; v_gene: TRBV7-2; d_gene: .; j_gene: TRBJ1-2; CDR3nt: TGTGCCAGCAGCCTAGACGTTGCGAATGGCTACACCTTC; CDR3aa: CASSLDVANGYTF
abundance: .; v_gene: TRBV15; d_gene: .; j_gene: TRBJ2-5; CDR3nt: TGTGCCACCAGCAGATCGGGGTTAGGGGAGACCCAGTACTTC; CDR3aa: CATSRSGLGETQYF
abundance: .; v_gene: TRBV4-2; d_gene: TRBD2; j_gene: TRBJ2-1; CDR3nt: TGTGCCAGCAGCCAAGGCCCTAGCGGGGCCCTCTCCTACAATGAGCAGTTCTTC; CDR3aa: CASSQGPSGALSYNEQFF
abundance: .; v_gene: TRBV7-6; d_gene: .; j_gene: TRBJ1-2; CDR3nt: TGTGCCAGCAGCTCAGGACAGCCCTATGGCTACACCTTC; CDR3aa: CASSSGQPYGYTF
abundance: .; v_gene: TRBV27; d_gene: .; j_gene: TRBJ2-1; CDR3nt: TGTGCCAGCAGTTTAGGCCCGGGACGAAATGAGCAGTTCTTC; CDR3aa: CASSLGPGRNEQFF
abundance: .; v_gene: TRBV18; d_gene: .; j_gene: TRBJ2-7; CDR3nt: TGTGCCAGCTCAGCAAGGGGAAGCGGAAATACCTACGAGCAGTACTTC; CDR3aa: CASSARGSGNTYEQYF
abundance: .; v_gene: TRBV7-3; d_gene: TRBD2; j_gene: TRBJ2-1; CDR3nt: TGTGCCAGCAGCCTGGTGCCCGGGGGGAATAATGAGCAGTTCTTC; CDR3aa: CASSLVPGGNNEQFF
abundance: .; v_gene: TRBV9; d_gene: TRBD2; j_gene: TRBJ2-3; CDR3nt: TGTGCCAGCAGCCCGGGACTAGCGGGGAGGGATACGCAGTATTTT; CDR3aa: CASSPGLAGRDTQYF
abundance: .; v_gene: TRBV6-1; d_gene: .; j_gene: TRBJ2-7; CDR3nt: TGTGCCAGCAGTGAAGGAGCCGCGGGGACAAACTCCTACGAGCAGTACTTC; CDR3aa: CASSEGAAGTNSYEQYF
abundance: .; v_gene: TRBV19; d_gene: .; j_gene: TRBJ2-1; CDR3nt: TGTGCCAGTAGTGACGGGTATGAGCAGTTCTTC; CDR3aa: CASSDGYEQFF
abundance: .; v_gene: TRBV27; d_gene: .; j_gene: TRBJ2-5; CDR3nt: TGTGCCAGCAGTCAAATTCAAGCTCTCGAGACCCAGTACTTC; CDR3aa: CASSQIQALETQYF
abundance: .; v_gene: TRBV6-1; d_gene: .; j_gene: TRBJ1-4; CDR3nt: TGTGCCAGCAGTCCGGTGGGGCTAGGGGAAAAACTGTTTTTT; CDR3aa: CASSPVGLGEKLFF
abundance: .; v_gene: TRBV4-3; d_gene: .; j_gene: TRBJ2-5; CDR3nt: TGCGCCAGCAGCCAGGTCGGGTGGCAGCGGGTAGAGACCCAGTACTTC; CDR3aa: CASSQVGWQRVETQYF
abundance: few; v_gene: TRBV4-1; d_gene: .; j_gene: TRBJ1-5; CDR3nt: TGCGCCAGCAGCCCAGACGAAGGGAGGGCCCAGCATTTT; CDR3aa: CASSPDEGRAQHF
abundance: .; v_gene: TRBV27; d_gene: .; j_gene: TRBJ1-5; CDR3nt: TGTGCCAGCAGTACGGGGTTCAGGGATCAGCCCCAGCATTTT; CDR3aa: CASSTGFRDQPQHF
abundance: .; v_gene: TRBV6-6; d_gene: TRBD1; j_gene: TRBJ1-1; CDR3nt: TGTGCCAGCAGTTACCCCGGACAGGGGAACACTGAAGCTTTCTTT; CDR3aa: CASSYPGQGNTEAFF
abundance: .; v_gene: TRBV15; d_gene: .; j_gene: TRBJ2-3; CDR3nt: TGTGCCACAGGAGGGATCAGCACAGATACGCAGTATTTT; CDR3aa: CATGGISTDTQYF
abundance: .; v_gene: TRBV27; d_gene: .; j_gene: TRBJ2-6; CDR3nt: TGTGCCAGCAGTGCGGGGACCTTACCTGGGGCCAACGTCCTGACTTTC; CDR3aa: CASSAGTLPGANVLTF
abundance: .; v_gene: TRBV11-1; d_gene: .; j_gene: TRBJ1-1; CDR3nt: TGTGCCAGCAGGGTAGGAGGGACTGAAGCTTTCTTT; CDR3aa: CASRVGGTEAFF
abundance: .; v_gene: TRBV28; d_gene: .; j_gene: TRBJ2-3; CDR3nt: TGTGCCAGCACCACTCCTGGGGGAGGATCCCCAGATACGCAGTATTTT; CDR3aa: CASTTPGGGSPDTQYF
abundance: .; v_gene: TRBV27; d_gene: .; j_gene: TRBJ1-2; CDR3nt: TGTGCCAGCAGTTCCACAGGGCTCAACTATGGCTACACCTTC; CDR3aa: CASSSTGLNYGYTF
abundance: .; v_gene: TRBV4-1; d_gene: .; j_gene: TRBJ2-5; CDR3nt: TGCGCCAGCAGTCTCAGGGCCGGGGAGACCCAGTACTTC; CDR3aa: CASSLRAGETQYF
abundance: .; v_gene: TRBV5-1; d_gene: .; j_gene: TRBJ1-3; CDR3nt: TGCGCCAGCAGTACAACTTTTGGAAACACCATATATTTT; CDR3aa: CASSTTFGNTIYF
abundance: .; v_gene: TRBV27; d_gene: TRBD2; j_gene: TRBJ2-2; CDR3nt: TGTGCCAGCAGTTTGATTAGCGGGAATTCCGGGGAGCTGTTTTTT; CDR3aa: CASSLISGNSGELFF
abundance: .; v_gene: TRBV7-8; d_gene: TRBD1; j_gene: TRBJ1-1; CDR3nt: TGTGCCAGCAGCTTAGAGGGGACAGGGATCGTGGACACTGAAGCTTTCTTT; CDR3aa: CASSLEGTGIVDTEAFF
abundance: .; v_gene: TRBV28; d_gene: .; j_gene: TRBJ2-7; CDR3nt: TGTGCCAGCAGTTTTTTGGGGACCTCCTACGAGCAGTACTTC; CDR3aa: CASSFLGTSYEQYF
abundance: .; v_gene: TRBV14; d_gene: TRBD1; j_gene: TRBJ2-5; CDR3nt: TGTGCCAGCAGCGAAACAGGGGGCGGGGAGACCCAGTACTTC; CDR3aa: CASSETGGGETQYF
abundance: .; v_gene: TRBV2; d_gene: .; j_gene: TRBJ2-7; CDR3nt: TGTGCCAGCAGTGAATTTGGGCACTACGAGCAGTACTTC; CDR3aa: CASSEFGHYEQYF
abundance: .; v_gene: TRBV27; d_gene: TRBD1; j_gene: TRBJ1-2; CDR3nt: TGTGCCACCTATGCTCGGACAGGGTACTATGGCTACACCTTC; CDR3aa: CATYARTGYYGYTF
abundance: .; v_gene: TRBV27; d_gene: TRBD1; j_gene: TRBJ2-7; CDR3nt: TGTGCCAGCAGTGAGGGGGCAGGGCAGAACGAGCAGTACTTC; CDR3aa: CASSEGAGQNEQYF
abundance: .; v_gene: TRBV7-7; d_gene: TRBD2; j_gene: TRBJ2-1; CDR3nt: TGTGCTAGCAGCACCGGGACTAGCGGTTACAATGAGCAGTTCTTC; CDR3aa: CASSTGTSGYNEQFF
abundance: .; v_gene: TRBV7-8; d_gene: .; j_gene: TRBJ2-7; CDR3nt: TGTGCCAGCAGCTTGTCGGTAATCTACGAGCAGTACTTC; CDR3aa: CASSLSVIYEQYF
abundance: .; v_gene: TRBV4-3; d_gene: .; j_gene: TRBJ1-2; CDR3nt: TGCGCCAGCAGCCAGTTTAGCAGGGGCCCCCACACCTTC; CDR3aa: CASSQFSRGPHTF
abundance: .; v_gene: TRBV25-1; d_gene: TRBD1; j_gene: TRBJ2-1; CDR3nt: TGTGCCAGCAGTGCGGGGACAGCCCGTGAGGAGCAGTTCTTC; CDR3aa: CASSAGTAREEQFF
abundance: .; v_gene: TRBV19; d_gene: .; j_gene: TRBJ2-1; CDR3nt: TGTGCCAGTAGTCTGTTACTTGGGGGGAGCTCCTACAATGAGCAGTTCTTC; CDR3aa: CASSLLLGGSSYNEQFF
abundance: .; v_gene: TRBV21-1; d_gene: .; j_gene: TRBJ2-7; CDR3nt: TGTGCCAGCAGCAAAGTCTGCGGGACTAGCGGGAGGATATACGAGCAGTACTTC; CDR3aa: CASSKVCGTSGRIYEQYF
abundance: .; v_gene: TRBV2; d_gene: TRBD2; j_gene: TRBJ2-1; CDR3nt: TGTGCCAGCAGTGGTACTAGCGGGAGGGCCAGGGCGGTGGATGAGCAGTTCTTC; CDR3aa: CASSGTSGRARAVDEQFF
abundance: .; v_gene: TRBV9; d_gene: .; j_gene: TRBJ2-1; CDR3nt: TGTGCCAGCAGCCCGACGGGGCACGAGGGTGAGCAGTTCTTC; CDR3aa: CASSPTGHEGEQFF
abundance: .; v_gene: TRBV7-6; d_gene: .; j_gene: TRBJ2-7; CDR3nt: TGTGCCAGCAGCCGAGACAGTACCGTCACCTACGAGCAGTACTTC; CDR3aa: CASSRDSTVTYEQYF
abundance: .; v_gene: TRBV19; d_gene: TRBD2; j_gene: TRBJ2-1; CDR3nt: TGTGCCAGTAGTGCGAGCGGGAGCTCCTACAATGAGCAGTTCTTC; CDR3aa: CASSASGSSYNEQFF
abundance: once; v_gene: TRBV4-1; d_gene: .; j_gene: TRBJ2-5; CDR3nt: TGCGCCAGCAGCCAAGATCCCCTCGGGAAGGAGACCCAGTACTTC; CDR3aa: CASSQDPLGKETQYF
abundance: .; v_gene: TRBV5-4; d_gene: TRBD1; j_gene: TRBJ2-1; CDR3nt: TGTGCCAGCAGGGCCGGGACAGAACCCTACAATGAGCAGTTCTTC; CDR3aa: CASRAGTEPYNEQFF
abundance: .; v_gene: TRBV28; d_gene: .; j_gene: TRBJ2-4; CDR3nt: TGTGCCAGCAGTTGGGACGGGCTAGCCAAAAACATTCAGTACTTC; CDR3aa: CASSWDGLAKNIQYF
abundance: .; v_gene: TRBV11-3; d_gene: .; j_gene: TRBJ2-1; CDR3nt: TGTGCCAGCAGCCCTATGACTAATAACAATGAGCAGTTCTTC; CDR3aa: CASSPMTNNNEQFF
abundance: .; v_gene: TRBV28; d_gene: TRBD1; j_gene: TRBJ1-2; CDR3nt: TGTGCCAGCAGACCCCCTCCGGGACAGGGAATGAATGGCTACACCTTC; CDR3aa: CASRPPPGQGMNGYTF
abundance: .; v_gene: TRBV5-1; d_gene: TRBD2; j_gene: TRBJ2-7; CDR3nt: TGCGCCAGCAGCGCTACTACTAGCGGGAGGGCCGGCGAGCAGTACTTC; CDR3aa: CASSATTSGRAGEQYF
abundance: .; v_gene: TRBV14; d_gene: TRBD2; j_gene: TRBJ2-1; CDR3nt: TGTGCCAGCAGTTGGAGTTGGGAGGGCCCGGCGGTTGAGCAGTTCTTC; CDR3aa: CASSWSWEGPAVEQFF
abundance: .; v_gene: TRBV4-1; d_gene: .; j_gene: TRBJ2-7; CDR3nt: TGCGCCAGCAGCCAAAAGGCTGCCTACGAGCAGTACTTC; CDR3aa: CASSQKAAYEQYF
abundance: .; v_gene: TRBV4-3; d_gene: TRBD1; j_gene: TRBJ2-3; CDR3nt: TGCGCCAGCAGCCCTGGGACAGGGCGAGATACGCAGTATTTT; CDR3aa: CASSPGTGRDTQYF